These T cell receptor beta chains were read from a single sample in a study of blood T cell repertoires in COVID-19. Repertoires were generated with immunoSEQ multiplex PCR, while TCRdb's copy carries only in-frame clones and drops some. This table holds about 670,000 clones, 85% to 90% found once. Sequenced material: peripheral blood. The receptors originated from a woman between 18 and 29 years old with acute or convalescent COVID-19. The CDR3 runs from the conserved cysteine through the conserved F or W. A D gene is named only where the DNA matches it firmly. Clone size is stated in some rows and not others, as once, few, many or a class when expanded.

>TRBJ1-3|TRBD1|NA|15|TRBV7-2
CASSPQGQVGNTIYF
TGTGCCAGCAGCCCCCAGGGACAGGTCGGAAACACCATATATTTT
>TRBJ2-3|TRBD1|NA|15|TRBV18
CASSPGTGPGDTQYF
TGTGCCAGCTCACCGGGGACAGGCCCGGGAGATACGCAGTATTTT
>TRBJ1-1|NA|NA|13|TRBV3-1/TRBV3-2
CASTRLVDSEAFF
TGTGCCAGCACCCGACTTGTCGATTCTGAAGCTTTCTTT
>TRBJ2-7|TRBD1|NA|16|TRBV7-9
CASSLDQGQGTYEQYF
TGTGCCAGCAGCTTAGACCAGGGACAGGGGACCTACGAGCAGTACTTC
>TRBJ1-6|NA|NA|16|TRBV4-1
CASSQPQNSYNSPLHF
TGCGCCAGCAGCCAACCCCAGAATTCCTATAATTCACCCCTCCACTTT
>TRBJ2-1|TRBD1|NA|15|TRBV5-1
CASSQTGQGFIEQFF
TGCGCCAGCAGTCAGACGGGACAGGGTTTTATTGAGCAGTTCTTC
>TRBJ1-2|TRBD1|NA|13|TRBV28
CASRFQQGSGYTF
TGTGCCAGCAGATTCCAACAGGGGAGTGGATACACCTTC
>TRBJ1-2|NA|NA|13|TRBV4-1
CASSQQTTAGYTF
TGCGCCAGCAGCCAACAAACCACTGCTGGCTACACCTTC
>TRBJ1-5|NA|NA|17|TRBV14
CASSQDAGYRSNQPQHF
TGTGCCAGCAGCCAAGACGCGGGGTATCGGAGCAATCAGCCCCAGCATTTT
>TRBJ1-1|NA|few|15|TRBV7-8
CASSPIWAKNTEAFF
TGTGCCAGCAGCCCCATTTGGGCCAAGAACACTGAAGCTTTCTTT
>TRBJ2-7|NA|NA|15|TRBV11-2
CASSLVDSPSYEQYF
TGTGCCAGCAGCTTAGTAGACAGCCCCTCCTACGAGCAGTACTTC
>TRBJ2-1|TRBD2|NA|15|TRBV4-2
CASSRRLAGGDEQFF
TGTGCCAGCAGCCGTCGACTAGCGGGCGGTGATGAGCAGTTCTTC
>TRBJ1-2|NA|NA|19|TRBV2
CASSEGARSGALANYGYTF
TGTGCCAGCAGTGAAGGTGCACGGTCAGGGGCTTTAGCTAACTATGGCTACACCTTC
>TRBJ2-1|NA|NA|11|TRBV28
CASSPNNEQFF
TGTGCCAGCAGTCCTAACAATGAGCAGTTCTTC
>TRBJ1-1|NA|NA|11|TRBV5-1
CASSPGTEAFF
TGCGCCAGCAGCCCAGGGACTGAAGCTTTCTTT
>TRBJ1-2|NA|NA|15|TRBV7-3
CASSSRPGRPYGYTF
TGTGCCAGCAGCTCTAGACCGGGGAGGCCGTATGGCTACACCTTC
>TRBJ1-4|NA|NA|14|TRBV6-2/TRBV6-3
CASSLGLTREKLFF
TGTGCCAGCAGCCTGGGCCTAACTAGGGAAAAACTGTTTTTT
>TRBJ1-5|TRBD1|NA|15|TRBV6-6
CASTDVTGAKQPQHF
TGTGCCAGCACCGACGTAACAGGGGCGAAACAGCCCCAGCATTTT
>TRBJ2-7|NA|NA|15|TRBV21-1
CASSGASEVGDEQYF
TGTGCCAGCAGCGGGGCCAGCGAGGTCGGCGACGAGCAGTACTTC
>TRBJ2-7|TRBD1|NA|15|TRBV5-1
CASSGDSSSSYEQYF
TGCGCCAGCAGCGGGGACAGCAGCAGTTCCTACGAGCAGTACTTC
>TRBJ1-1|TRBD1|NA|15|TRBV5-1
CASSLARQGANRAFF
TGCGCCAGCAGCTTGGCCCGGCAGGGGGCGAATCGGGCTTTCTTT
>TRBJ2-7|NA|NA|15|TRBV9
CASSVVGRGEDEQYF
TGTGCCAGCAGCGTAGTGGGGCGAGGGGAGGACGAGCAGTACTTC
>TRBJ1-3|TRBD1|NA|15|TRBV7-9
CASSYGQGDGNTIYF
TGTGCCAGCAGCTACGGACAGGGGGATGGAAACACCATATATTTT
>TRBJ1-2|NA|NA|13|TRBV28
CASSLFSGEGYTF
TGTGCCAGCAGTTTATTTTCAGGGGAAGGCTACACCTTC
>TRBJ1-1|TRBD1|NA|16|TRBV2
CASSEGTGPLNTEAFF
TGTGCCAGCAGTGAGGGGACAGGACCGCTGAACACTGAAGCTTTCTTT
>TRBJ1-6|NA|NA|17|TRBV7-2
CASSLASSSSYNSPLHF
TGTGCCAGCAGCCTAGCCTCGTCCAGCTCCTATAATTCACCCCTCCACTTT
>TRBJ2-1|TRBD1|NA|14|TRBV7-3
CASSTGTGEAEQFF
TGTGCCAGCAGCACGGGGACAGGGGAGGCTGAGCAGTTCTTC
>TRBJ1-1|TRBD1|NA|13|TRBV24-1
CATVGQSNTEAFF
TGTGCCACCGTGGGACAGAGTAACACTGAAGCTTTCTTT
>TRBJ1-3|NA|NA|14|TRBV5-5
CASSLAGSGNTIYF
TGTGCCAGCAGCTTGGCCGGGTCCGGAAACACCATATATTTT
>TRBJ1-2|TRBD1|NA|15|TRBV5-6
CASSGDREQPYGYTF
TGTGCCAGCAGTGGGGACAGGGAGCAACCCTATGGCTACACCTTC
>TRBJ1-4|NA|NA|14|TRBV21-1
CASLPGQGVEKLFF
TGTGCCAGCTTGCCGGGACAGGGGGTCGAAAAACTGTTTTTT
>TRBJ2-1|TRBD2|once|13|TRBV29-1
CSTWGGIYNEQFF
TGCAGCACTTGGGGGGGAATTTACAATGAGCAGTTCTTC
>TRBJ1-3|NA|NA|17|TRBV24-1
CATSDATAEKSGNTIYF
TGTGCCACCAGTGATGCGACAGCAGAGAAGTCTGGAAACACCATATATTTT
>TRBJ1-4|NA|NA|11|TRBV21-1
CGEGQGEKLFF
TGTGGGGAGGGACAGGGAGAAAAACTGTTTTTT
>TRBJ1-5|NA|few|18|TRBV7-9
CASSLVVGGNRGLEPQHF
TGTGCCAGCAGCTTAGTCGTCGGAGGGAATCGTGGTTTGGAGCCCCAGCATTTT
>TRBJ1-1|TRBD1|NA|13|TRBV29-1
CSVDLDRDPEAFF
TGCAGCGTTGATCTCGACAGGGACCCTGAAGCTTTCTTT
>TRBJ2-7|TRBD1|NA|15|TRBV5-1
CASSSGTGFSYEQYF
TGCGCCAGCAGCTCCGGGACAGGATTCTCCTACGAGCAGTACTTC
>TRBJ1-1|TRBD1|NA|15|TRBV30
CAWSVRQGALLGAFF
TGTGCCTGGAGTGTAAGGCAGGGGGCCCTCTTAGGGGCTTTCTTT
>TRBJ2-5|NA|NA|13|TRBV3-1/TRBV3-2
CASSPGDTETQYF
TGTGCCAGCAGCCCCGGCGACACAGAGACCCAGTACTTC
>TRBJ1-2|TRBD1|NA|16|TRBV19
CASSIPGTGRNYGYTF
TGTGCCAGTAGTATCCCCGGGACAGGTCGAAACTATGGCTACACCTTC
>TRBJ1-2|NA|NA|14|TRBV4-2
CASSPLGVEYGYTF
TGTGCCAGCAGCCCCCTAGGGGTGGAGTATGGCTACACCTTC
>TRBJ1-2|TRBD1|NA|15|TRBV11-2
CASSTPGQKNYGYTF
TGTGCCAGCAGCACGCCGGGACAGAAAAACTATGGCTACACCTTC
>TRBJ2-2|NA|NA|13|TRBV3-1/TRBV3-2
CASSRGGSGELFF
TGTGCCAGCAGCCGGGGGGGCTCCGGGGAGCTGTTTTTT
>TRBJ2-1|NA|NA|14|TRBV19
CASSISGPLHEQFF
TGTGCCAGTAGTATCAGCGGTCCGCTCCATGAGCAGTTCTTC